This entry concerns a single TCR beta chain. What it binds is not known. The record originates from a study of T cell responses to AZD1222 COVID-19 vaccine. General study points: Unmutated variant regions reportedly attract nearly half of all spike-specific TCRs. Increases in Spike-specific TCR breadth and depth were seen after two AZD1222 doses. At baseline, seropositivity was found in only a handful of AZD1222 recipients.

Germline V gene data show CDR1 as SGHTA and CDR2 as FQGTGA. Germline trimming cut 5 bases from V and 4 bases from J; bases unmatched to any gene: 5. The CDR3 length is 15 residues. TCRdb's copy holds only in-frame clones and misses some; the assay was immunoSEQ multiplex PCR. The table lists some 100,000 clones, around 84% of them singletons. The sequence derives from an adult in good health. The chain uses TRBV7-3 and TRBJ2-1; 10 bases match TRBD2. The sample here was peripheral blood, taken on day 0 of AZD1222 vaccination. The DNA of the CDR3 is TGTGCCAGCAGCACCGGACTAGCGGCATACAATGAGCAGTTCTTC. Its protein product is CASSTGLAAYNEQFF. Using reference TRBV7-3 and TRBJ2-1 for the parts outside the CDR3, the full variable domain is GAGVSQTPSNKVTEKGKYVELRCDPISGHTALYWYRQSLGQGPEFLIYFQGTGAADDSGLPNDRFFAVRPEGSVSTLKIQRTERGDSAVYLCASSTGLAAYNEQFFGPGTRLTVL.